A selection of T cell receptor beta chains follows, all from one sample in a study of CD8 T cells in ankylosing spondylitis. TCRdb reanalysed the 5' RACE reads using MiXCR and keeps one entry per CDR3 protein. The data show about 460,000 distinct CDR3 sequences, about 5% seen once. Sequenced input: blood, either unsorted or a sorted T cell fraction (not recorded which). The receptor set was obtained from a male donor with ankylosing spondylitis. The CDR3 runs from the conserved cysteine through the conserved F or W. The order of the fields is V gene, J gene, D gene, clone size, CDR3 DNA, CDR3 protein. The D gene is left open where the match is weak. Part of the rows lack a size; the others show once, few, many or a class for expanded clones.

v_gene: TRBV7-9
j_gene: TRBJ2-3
d_gene: TRBD2
abundance: NA
CDR3nt: TGTGCCAGCAGCCAAAGACGCGGGACTAGCAGTTCCGATACGCAGTATTTT
CDR3aa: CASSQRRGTSSSDTQYF

v_gene: TRBV12-3/TRBV12-4
j_gene: TRBJ2-1
d_gene: TRBD2
abundance: many
CDR3nt: TGTGCCAGCAGCCGTCTGGCGGGGGGAAACAATGAGCAGTTCTTC
CDR3aa: CASSRLAGGNNEQFF

v_gene: TRBV12-3/TRBV12-4
j_gene: TRBJ2-3
d_gene: NA
abundance: many
CDR3nt: TGTGCCAGCAGTCCCATAGGACCCGCAGGGGCAGATACGCAGTATTTT
CDR3aa: CASSPIGPAGADTQYF

v_gene: TRBV2
j_gene: TRBJ2-7
d_gene: NA
abundance: many
CDR3nt: TGTGCCAGCAGTGAAGGTTTCGCATACGAGCAGTACTTC
CDR3aa: CASSEGFAYEQYF

v_gene: TRBV12-3/TRBV12-4
j_gene: TRBJ1-3
d_gene: NA
abundance: many
CDR3nt: TGTGCCAGCAGTTTTGCAGTAGGAAGCGGCACCATATATTTT
CDR3aa: CASSFAVGSGTIYF

v_gene: TRBV27
j_gene: TRBJ1-5
d_gene: NA
abundance: many
CDR3nt: TGTGCCAGCAGTCGCTATAGCAATCAGCCCCAGCATTTT
CDR3aa: CASSRYSNQPQHF

v_gene: TRBV7-9
j_gene: TRBJ2-3
d_gene: NA
abundance: many
CDR3nt: TGTGCCAGCAGCTCCTTAGTTCTCGATCGGGCAGATACGCAGTATTTT
CDR3aa: CASSSLVLDRADTQYF

v_gene: TRBV27
j_gene: TRBJ2-7
d_gene: TRBD2
abundance: many
CDR3nt: TGTGCCAGCTTCGGACTAGCGGGCTACGAGCAGTACTTC
CDR3aa: CASFGLAGYEQYF

v_gene: TRBV6-1
j_gene: TRBJ2-1
d_gene: NA
abundance: many
CDR3nt: TGTGCCAGCAGTGCGGGCGAAGAGTTCGATCCCAATGAGCAGTTCTTC
CDR3aa: CASSAGEEFDPNEQFF

v_gene: TRBV6-1
j_gene: TRBJ2-2
d_gene: NA
abundance: many
CDR3nt: TGTGCCAGCAGTGAAGTTAGGCCCGGGGAGCTGTTTTTT
CDR3aa: CASSEVRPGELFF

v_gene: TRBV7-2
j_gene: TRBJ2-7
d_gene: NA
abundance: few
CDR3nt: TGTGCCAGCAGCTTAGCAGGCAGAGCGGCTGGAACCGAGCAGTACTTC
CDR3aa: CASSLAGRAAGTEQYF

v_gene: TRBV9
j_gene: TRBJ1-2
d_gene: NA
abundance: many
CDR3nt: TGTGCCAGCAGCGTAGGCGGAGGGGGGAGTGCGGATGGCTACACCTTC
CDR3aa: CASSVGGGGSADGYTF

v_gene: TRBV21-1
j_gene: TRBJ1-5
d_gene: NA
abundance: many
CDR3nt: TGTGCCAGCAGCCCGGACAGGGCGGGACAGCCCCAGCATTTT
CDR3aa: CASSPDRAGQPQHF

v_gene: TRBV6-1
j_gene: TRBJ1-4
d_gene: NA
abundance: many
CDR3nt: TGTGCCAGCAGTGAATTGGTACAGGGAAGGGAAAAACTGTTTTTT
CDR3aa: CASSELVQGREKLFF

v_gene: TRBV9
j_gene: TRBJ2-4
d_gene: NA
abundance: many
CDR3nt: TGTGCCAGCAGCGTAGGACAGCTAGCCAAAAACATTCAGTACTTC
CDR3aa: CASSVGQLAKNIQYF

v_gene: TRBV5-1
j_gene: TRBJ1-2
d_gene: NA
abundance: many
CDR3nt: TGCGCCAGCAGCTTGGGGCAGGCAGTATCCGGCTACACCTTC
CDR3aa: CASSLGQAVSGYTF

v_gene: TRBV28
j_gene: TRBJ2-7
d_gene: TRBD1
abundance: many
CDR3nt: TGTGCCAGCAGTTTATACGCGACAGGGAGCTCCTACGAGCAGTACTTC
CDR3aa: CASSLYATGSSYEQYF

v_gene: TRBV4-3
j_gene: TRBJ2-7
d_gene: NA
abundance: NA
CDR3nt: TGCGCCAGCAGCCAAACCGACAGGAGGACCTACGAGCAGTACTTC
CDR3aa: CASSQTDRRTYEQYF

v_gene: TRBV6-1
j_gene: TRBJ1-5
d_gene: NA
abundance: many
CDR3nt: TGTGCCAGCAGGATGGGCAGGATCAGCAATCAGCCCCAGCATTTT
CDR3aa: CASRMGRISNQPQHF

v_gene: TRBV15
j_gene: TRBJ1-1
d_gene: TRBD1
abundance: many
CDR3nt: TGTGCCACCAGCAGAGAGAAGTATGGACAGGGGGGCACTGAAGCTTTCTTT
CDR3aa: CATSREKYGQGGTEAFF

v_gene: TRBV20-1
j_gene: TRBJ1-5
d_gene: TRBD1
abundance: many
CDR3nt: TGCAGTGCTAGAAAGACAGGGGTGACTCATCAGCCCCAGCATTTT
CDR3aa: CSARKTGVTHQPQHF

v_gene: TRBV4-1
j_gene: TRBJ1-1
d_gene: NA
abundance: NA
CDR3nt: TGCGCCAGCAGCCGGATCTCAGGGAGGAACACTGAAGCTTTCTTT
CDR3aa: CASSRISGRNTEAFF

v_gene: TRBV5-1
j_gene: TRBJ2-1
d_gene: NA
abundance: NA
CDR3nt: TGCGCCAGCAGCTTTAGCTACGATGAGCAGTTCTTC
CDR3aa: CASSFSYDEQFF

v_gene: TRBV9
j_gene: TRBJ1-2
d_gene: NA
abundance: many
CDR3nt: TGTGCCAGCAGCGTAGCCCCTGACAGATTCTATGGCTACACCTTC
CDR3aa: CASSVAPDRFYGYTF

v_gene: TRBV7-9
j_gene: TRBJ2-3
d_gene: NA
abundance: many
CDR3nt: TGTGCCAGCAGCCCCTATTCCTCCGTCACAGATACGCAGTATTTT
CDR3aa: CASSPYSSVTDTQYF

v_gene: TRBV11-2
j_gene: TRBJ2-5
d_gene: TRBD2
abundance: few
CDR3nt: TGTGCCAGCAGCCCGCGCGGACTAGCGACTGTCCAAGAGACCCAGTACTTC
CDR3aa: CASSPRGLATVQETQYF

v_gene: TRBV4-2
j_gene: TRBJ2-1
d_gene: NA
abundance: many
CDR3nt: TGTGCCAGCAGCCAAGAGTCCGACTCCTACAATGAGCAGTTCTTC
CDR3aa: CASSQESDSYNEQFF

v_gene: TRBV20-1
j_gene: TRBJ2-6
d_gene: NA
abundance: many
CDR3nt: TGCAGTGCTAGAATTCCTGGGGCCAACGTCCTGACTTTC
CDR3aa: CSARIPGANVLTF

v_gene: TRBV24-1
j_gene: TRBJ2-7
d_gene: TRBD2
abundance: many
CDR3nt: TGTGCCACCAGTTTAGCGGGACTGCAGTACTTC
CDR3aa: CATSLAGLQYF

v_gene: TRBV7-9
j_gene: TRBJ2-3
d_gene: NA
abundance: many
CDR3nt: TGTGCCAGCAGGCCGGACAGTCGCACAGATACGCAGTATTTT
CDR3aa: CASRPDSRTDTQYF

v_gene: TRBV6-6
j_gene: TRBJ2-1
d_gene: TRBD2
abundance: NA
CDR3nt: TGTGCCAGCAGCAGGGGTCCGGGGAGGGAGGTAGCGGGAGGGCTCTTACCGTACAATGAGCAGTTCTTC
CDR3aa: CASSRGPGREVAGGLLPYNEQFF

v_gene: TRBV7-6
j_gene: TRBJ2-3
d_gene: NA
abundance: many
CDR3nt: TGTGCCAGCAGCTTAGGGGGGGCTGGCACTAGAGGGAGAGATACGCAGTATTTT
CDR3aa: CASSLGGAGTRGRDTQYF

v_gene: TRBV6-1
j_gene: TRBJ1-5
d_gene: NA
abundance: many
CDR3nt: TGTGCCAGCAGTGACCTTTCAAGGGGTGGGCCCCAGCATTTT
CDR3aa: CASSDLSRGGPQHF

v_gene: TRBV12-3/TRBV12-4
j_gene: TRBJ2-4
d_gene: NA
abundance: many
CDR3nt: TGTGCCAGCAGTTTATTTAAGGGGGACATTCAGTACTTC
CDR3aa: CASSLFKGDIQYF

v_gene: TRBV20-1
j_gene: TRBJ2-2
d_gene: TRBD2
abundance: many
CDR3nt: TGCAGTGCTAGGTCTAGCGGGGCTACCGGGGAGCTGTTTTTT
CDR3aa: CSARSSGATGELFF

v_gene: TRBV12-3/TRBV12-4
j_gene: TRBJ1-3
d_gene: NA
abundance: many
CDR3nt: TGTGCCAGCAGTGCCCAGGGGACAAACACCATATATTTT
CDR3aa: CASSAQGTNTIYF

v_gene: TRBV3-1
j_gene: TRBJ2-7
d_gene: NA
abundance: many
CDR3nt: TGTGCCAGCAGCCCCTCCTCTGGGATCTACGAGCAGTACTTC
CDR3aa: CASSPSSGIYEQYF

v_gene: TRBV20-1
j_gene: TRBJ1-5
d_gene: NA
abundance: many
CDR3nt: TGCAGTGCACGGACAGACCGCAATCAGCCCCAGCATTTT
CDR3aa: CSARTDRNQPQHF

v_gene: TRBV29-1
j_gene: TRBJ1-1
d_gene: NA
abundance: many
CDR3nt: TGCAGCGTTGGACAGGTGATGAACACTGAAGCTTTCTTT
CDR3aa: CSVGQVMNTEAFF

v_gene: TRBV7-8
j_gene: TRBJ1-6
d_gene: NA
abundance: many
CDR3nt: TGTGCCAGCAGCTTTCAGGATTCACCCCTCCACTTT
CDR3aa: CASSFQDSPLHF

v_gene: TRBV30
j_gene: TRBJ1-5
d_gene: NA
abundance: NA
CDR3nt: TGTGCCTGGAGTGGTCAGGGGCTCAATCAGCCCCAGCATTTT
CDR3aa: CAWSGQGLNQPQHF

v_gene: TRBV9
j_gene: TRBJ1-2
d_gene: TRBD1
abundance: many
CDR3nt: TGTGCCAGCAGCTCGCCGACAGGGATCTACGGGGGCTACACCTTC
CDR3aa: CASSSPTGIYGGYTF

v_gene: TRBV18
j_gene: TRBJ2-3
d_gene: NA
abundance: NA
CDR3nt: TGTGCCAGCTCACCCAATGCAAGGGTTTTCGCAGATACGCAGTATTTT
CDR3aa: CASSPNARVFADTQYF

v_gene: TRBV5-1
j_gene: TRBJ2-2
d_gene: NA
abundance: many
CDR3nt: TGCGCCAGCAGTAAGGCCCCGGATGGCAGGGGAGGTGGCACCGGGGAGCTGTTTTTT
CDR3aa: CASSKAPDGRGGGTGELFF

v_gene: TRBV7-2
j_gene: TRBJ1-3
d_gene: TRBD1
abundance: many
CDR3nt: TGTGCCAGCAGCTCGTACAGGGGTGGAAACACCATATATTTT
CDR3aa: CASSSYRGGNTIYF

v_gene: TRBV29-1
j_gene: TRBJ2-1
d_gene: TRBD2
abundance: NA
CDR3nt: TGCAGCGTTGAAGGTTTTAGCGGGCCCTACAATGAGCAGTTCTTC
CDR3aa: CSVEGFSGPYNEQFF

v_gene: TRBV20-1
j_gene: TRBJ2-1
d_gene: TRBD2
abundance: many
CDR3nt: TGCAGGGGACTAGCGGGGGCCAATGAGCAGTTCTTC
CDR3aa: CRGLAGANEQFF

v_gene: TRBV6-1
j_gene: TRBJ2-7
d_gene: NA
abundance: NA
CDR3nt: TGTGCCAGCAGTCGTCCGGGACGGTTAGACGAGCAGTACTTC
CDR3aa: CASSRPGRLDEQYF

v_gene: TRBV6-2/TRBV6-3
j_gene: TRBJ2-7
d_gene: TRBD1
abundance: many
CDR3nt: TGTGCCAGCACCGTACCGGGACAGGGGGAAAACGAGCAGTACTTC
CDR3aa: CASTVPGQGENEQYF

v_gene: TRBV10-3
j_gene: TRBJ1-3
d_gene: TRBD1
abundance: many
CDR3nt: TGTGCCGTGACAGGGTTCTCCTCTGGAAACACCATATATTTT
CDR3aa: CAVTGFSSGNTIYF

v_gene: TRBV15
j_gene: TRBJ1-4
d_gene: NA
abundance: many
CDR3nt: TGTGCCACCAGCAAGGTCGGGGTGAATGAAAAACTGTTTTTT
CDR3aa: CATSKVGVNEKLFF

v_gene: TRBV20-1
j_gene: TRBJ2-1
d_gene: TRBD2
abundance: many
CDR3nt: TGCAGTGCTAGATTACTAGCGGGAGGGCCGAATGAGCAGTTCTTC
CDR3aa: CSARLLAGGPNEQFF

v_gene: TRBV20-1
j_gene: TRBJ2-3
d_gene: NA
abundance: many
CDR3nt: TGCAGTGCTAGTGTGACTCTACTGGGAGATACGCAGTATTTT
CDR3aa: CSASVTLLGDTQYF

v_gene: TRBV15
j_gene: TRBJ2-2
d_gene: NA
abundance: many
CDR3nt: TGTGCCACCCACTTAGGAGGGGGGGCCGGGGAGCTGTTTTTT
CDR3aa: CATHLGGGAGELFF

v_gene: TRBV24-1
j_gene: TRBJ2-1
d_gene: NA
abundance: many
CDR3nt: TGTGCCACCAGTGATTTGTACGGGAGTGAGCAGTTCTTC
CDR3aa: CATSDLYGSEQFF